The clone carrying this TCR beta chain was observed a single time. Germline CDR1 and CDR2: SEHNR and FQNEAQ (reference sequence). This CDR3 has 18 residues. With V trimmed by 3 bases and J by 7 bases, 9 bases remained unmatched. These data are taken from a study of cytomegalovirus exposure and HLA in healthy donors. In the PCR, 60 Vbeta and 13 Jbeta primers were used. Sequencing was performed with immunoSEQ multiplex PCR; in TCRdb, only in-frame clones are kept and a portion is missing. Of 100,000 to 150,000 clones in the sample, approximately 80% are singletons; the top ten hold less than 3%. Sequenced: PBMCs. The chain uses TRBV7-9 and TRBJ2-1; 16 bases are a match to TRBD2. This TCR was sampled from a middle-aged woman in good health and CMV-seropositive. CDR3 coding DNA: TGTGCCAGCAGCTTGACCGGGACTAGCGGGAGGGCCAGGAATGAGCAGTTCTTC. Protein sequence: CASSLTGTSGRARNEQFF.